Following are 19 T cell receptor beta chains from one sample sequenced in a study of T cell responses to AZD1222 COVID-19 vaccine. The method was immunoSEQ multiplex PCR; TCRdb's version includes in-frame clones alone and lacks a portion of them. Of 200,000 to 250,000 clones listed, 94% were seen once; the top ten hold roughly 1.8%. The sample in question was peripheral blood, obtained 28 days after the second dose of the MenACWY control vaccine. The receptors stem from an adult who received the MenACWY meningococcal vaccine as a control.

This chain connects TRBV5-8 to TRBJ1-5; 7 nucleotides match TRBD1. This CDR3 has 15 amino acids. The germline CDR1 and CDR2 sequences are SGHTS and YDEGEE. J lost 2 bases, V lost 4 bases, and 6 bases had no gene match. The CDR3 protein is CASSGRDSGNQPQHF. The CDR3 coding sequence is TGTGCCAGCAGCGGCCGGGACAGCGGCAATCAGCCCCAGCATTTT.

The V and J genes are TRBV20-1 and TRBJ1-1; 8 bases fit TRBD1. With V trimmed by 3 bases and J by 4 bases, 4 bases remained unmatched. This CDR3 comprises 13 residues. Germline V lookup: CDR1 DFQATT, CDR2 SNEGSKA (reference sequence). The chain's CDR3 is CSASGQGLTEAFF. CDR3 nucleotides: TGCAGTGCTAGTGGACAGGGCCTCACTGAAGCTTTCTTT.

The gene calls are TRBV28 and TRBJ2-3; no clear D. The V gene lost 1 base and the J gene lost 3 bases, with 11 bases spanning the gap. This CDR3 contains 15 residues. CDR1 is MDHEN, CDR2 SYDVKM, per germline. CDR3 in DNA: TGTGCCAGCAGTTTATCATTGGCAACAACAGATACGCAGTATTTT. Amino acids: CASSLSLATTDTQYF.

The CDR3 DNA reads as TGTGCCAGCAGCTTAGTGGCTAGCGGGTACACAGATACGCAGTATTTT. Encoded protein: CASSLVASGYTDTQYF. The chain combines TRBV7-6 with TRBJ2-3, with 8 bases identical to TRBD2. The germline V gene encodes CDR1 SGHVS and CDR2 FNYEAQ. CDR3 size: 16 residues. V lost 1 base to trimming and J lost 2 bases; unmatched junction nucleotides: 5. The variable domain in full, completed from reference TRBV7-6 and TRBJ2-3, reads GAGVSQSPRYKVTKRGQDVALRCDPISGHVSLYWYRQALGQGPEFLTYFNYEAQQDKSGLPNDRFSAERPEGSISTLTIQRTEQRDSAMYRCASSLVASGYTDTQYFGPGTRLTVL.

This chain links TRBV7-9 with TRBJ2-2, with TRBD2 as a possible D gene (5 bases). Trimming removed 4 bases at V and 4 bases at J, with 13 bases between. Germline V gene lookup returns CDR1 SEHNR and CDR2 FQNEAQ (reference sequence). CDR3 length: 15 amino acids. In DNA form, the CDR3 reads TGTGCCAGCAGCTCCCACGACGGGATCACCGGGGAGCTGTTTTTT. Translating gives CASSSHDGITGELFF.

The J gene is TRBJ1-4, the V gene TRBV4-1; the match to TRBD1 covers 7 bases. Germline assignment: CDR1 MGHRA and CDR2 YSYEKL. CDR3 size: 15 residues. V shed 1 base, J shed 7 bases, and the junction held 6 bases outside the gene matches. This CDR3 is CASSQVQGVGEKLFF. CDR3 coding DNA: TGCGCCAGCAGCCAAGTTCAGGGGGTGGGTGAAAAACTGTTTTTT.

V usage is TRBV30 and J usage is TRBJ1-2; TRBD1 agrees at 9 bases. The CDR3 has 15 amino acids. The junction had 7 bases not matched to a gene; V was cut back by 2 bases and J by 3 bases. Looked up from germline, CDR1 is GTSNPN and CDR2 is SVGIG (reference sequence). The CDR3 region is CAWSILGQGDYGYTF. The CDR3 DNA reads TGTGCCTGGAGTATCTTGGGACAGGGAGACTATGGCTACACCTTC.

The chain employs TRBV28 and TRBJ2-7, with 8 positions matching TRBD2. The V gene's germline CDR1 is MDHEN and CDR2 SYDVKM. The CDR3 is 15 residues long. V dropped 3 bases and J dropped 0; count of bases not matched to a gene: 4. The CDR3 here is CASSFFGTSSYEQYF. CDR3 coding DNA: TGTGCCAGCAGTTTCTTCGGGACTAGCTCCTACGAGCAGTACTTC.

V gene TRBV28 combines with J gene TRBJ1-3, with no clear D. Per the germline V gene, CDR1 is MDHEN and CDR2 is SYDVKM. V shed 6 bases and J shed 1 base, with 4 bases lying between them. The CDR3 spans 12 residues. The CDR3 loop is CASRGSGNTIYF. The DNA for the CDR3 is TGTGCCAGCAGGGGTTCTGGAAACACCATATATTTT.

The V gene is TRBV3-1 (or the pseudogene TRBV3-2), the J gene TRBJ2-7; 13 nucleotides match TRBD2. The length of the CDR3 is 23 residues. The V gene end was trimmed by 4 bases and the J gene end by 6 bases; junction bases not matched to a gene: 30. Germline values: CDR1 LGHDT, CDR2 YNNKEL (reference sequence). The CDR3 reads CASSPHLEERLAGGRLRVAEQYF. The CDR3 DNA follows: TGTGCCAGCAGCCCCCACCTAGAGGAAAGACTAGCGGGAGGCCGCTTAAGAGTCGCCGAGCAGTACTTC.

The chain links TRBV19 to TRBJ1-2; 12 bases line up with TRBD1. V was pared by 4 bases and J by 3 bases, with 9 bases of the junction left unmatched. Germline-derived CDR1 and CDR2 are LNHDA and SQIVND (reference sequence). The CDR3 has 17 residues. This CDR3 reads CASSKTGQGAYHYGYTF. The CDR3 DNA reads TGTGCCAGTAGTAAGACGGGACAGGGGGCTTACCACTATGGCTACACCTTC.

For the CDR3, the DNA is TGTGCCAGCAGCTCTTTGGAACAGATGAACACTGAAGCTTTCTTT. Translation: CASSSLEQMNTEAFF. V gene TRBV5-6 combines with J gene TRBJ1-1, with D hard to call. The CDR3 contains 15 residues. The V gene's germline CDR1 is SGHDT and CDR2 YYEEEE. Trimming pared 3 bases from V and 0 bases from J, leaving 12 bases between.

This sequence joins TRBV19 and TRBJ2-1; TRBD2 aligns across 12 bases. V dropped 6 bases and J dropped 6; count of bases not matched to a gene: 3. Germline V gene data show CDR1 as LNHDA and CDR2 as SQIVND (reference sequence). The CDR3 extends over 14 amino acids. CDR3 bases: TGTGCCAGTAGCAGACTAGCGGGAGTCAATGAGCAGTTCTTC. This codes for CASSRLAGVNEQFF.

V and J are TRBV5-6 and TRBJ1-1; the D is unclear. Trimming removed 0 bases from V and 1 base from J, with 7 bases in between. The CDR3 is made up of 14 amino acids. Looked up from germline, CDR1 is SGHDT and CDR2 is YYEEEE. DNA for the CDR3: TGTGCCAGCAGCTTGGGACCGGGGAACACTGAAGCTTTCTTT. This gives the protein CASSLGPGNTEAFF.

V gene TRBV5-1 combines with J gene TRBJ2-2, with 10 bases aligning to TRBD1. The trim removed 4 bases at V and 7 bases at J, leaving 13 bases unmatched. Germline V gives CDR1 SGHRS, CDR2 YFSETQ. This CDR3 region has 17 residues. The chain's CDR3 is CASSRNPGTGVDGELFF. The DNA for the CDR3 is TGCGCCAGCAGCAGAAATCCCGGGACAGGGGTGGACGGGGAGCTGTTTTTT. Looking up the rest from reference TRBV5-1 and TRBJ2-2 gives the full variable domain: KAGVTQTPRYLIKTRGQQVTLSCSPISGHRSVSWYQQTPGQGLQFLFEYFSETQRNKGNFPGRFSGRQFSNSRSEMNVSTLELGDSALYLCASSRNPGTGVDGELFFGEGSRLTVL.

This chain's CDR3 is CASSADRGINSPLHF. CDR3 DNA sequence: TGTGCCAGCAGCGCCGACAGGGGGATAAATTCACCCCTCCACTTT. The chain uses TRBV27 and TRBJ1-6, with 9 bases aligning to TRBD1. Germline trimming cut 6 bases from V and 7 bases from J; bases unmatched to any gene: 7. The CDR3 loop spans 15 amino acids. Germline V CDR1 and CDR2: MNHEY, SMNVEV (reference sequence).

This clone was counted a few times. J is TRBJ1-3 and V is TRBV2, with D possibly TRBD1 on 6 matching bases. V was cut by 5 bases and J by 2 bases, with 13 bases left in between. This CDR3 spans 15 amino acids. Germline assignment: CDR1 SNHLY and CDR2 FYNNEI. This CDR3 reads CASSPEGVAGNTIYF. The CDR3 coding sequence is TGTGCCAGCAGTCCCGAGGGGGTTGCTGGAAACACCATATATTTT.

The chain recombines TRBV30 with TRBJ1-2; no definite D call. V was cut by 2 bases and J by 6 bases, with 10 bases left in between. The CDR3 loop spans 12 amino acids. CDR1 GTSNPN and CDR2 SVGIG come from the germline V gene (reference sequence). The CDR3 loop is CAWSLNSNGYTF. The CDR3 DNA follows: TGTGCCTGGAGTCTTAATTCCAATGGCTACACCTTC.

The chain employs TRBV30 and TRBJ1-6; no clear D gene. CDR1 is GTSNPN and CDR2 is SVGIG in the germline V gene (reference sequence). V was cut by 4 bases and J by 0 bases, with 22 bases left in between. This CDR3 has 19 amino acids. The CDR3 DNA reads as TGTGCCTGGAAGGTTTCAAAACAAACTCTCAGCTCCTATAATTCACCCCTCCACTTT. It codes for CAWKVSKQTLSSYNSPLHF.